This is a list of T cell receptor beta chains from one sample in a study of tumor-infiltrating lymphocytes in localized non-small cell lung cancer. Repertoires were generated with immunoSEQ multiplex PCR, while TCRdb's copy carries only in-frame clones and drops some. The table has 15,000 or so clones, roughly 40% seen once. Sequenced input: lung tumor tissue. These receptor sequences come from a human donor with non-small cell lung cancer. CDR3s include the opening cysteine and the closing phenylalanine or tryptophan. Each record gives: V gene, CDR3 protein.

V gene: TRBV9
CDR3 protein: CASSVVGGSETQYF

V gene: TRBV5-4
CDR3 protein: CASSLGLARTDTQYF

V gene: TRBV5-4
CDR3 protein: CASSHPTQANYGYTF

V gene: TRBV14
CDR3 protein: CASSQDRRMSTDTQYF

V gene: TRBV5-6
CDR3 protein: CASSREETQYF

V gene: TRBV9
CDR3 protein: CANQRAESSYEQYF

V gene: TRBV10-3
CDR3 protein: CAISESRGTDTQYF

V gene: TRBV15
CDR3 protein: CATSLPEQGTLGEQYF

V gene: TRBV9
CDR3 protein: CASSDRDRGYEQYF

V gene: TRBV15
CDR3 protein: CATSGYRGGTDTQYF

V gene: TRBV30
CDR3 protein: CAWSIQGPQPQHF

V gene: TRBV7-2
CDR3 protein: CASSLESVHNEQFF

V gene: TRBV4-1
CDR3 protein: CASSQRRVQDTQYF

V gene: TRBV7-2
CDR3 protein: CASSTAGTGVQPQHF

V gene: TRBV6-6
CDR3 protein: CASSKIGTGAHTF

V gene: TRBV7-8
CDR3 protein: CASNPGGQIFNSPLHF

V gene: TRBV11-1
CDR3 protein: CASSLATGTDTQYF

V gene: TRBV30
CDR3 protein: CAWNAGLLYNEQFF

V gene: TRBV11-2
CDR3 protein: CASSFSWGALNEQFF

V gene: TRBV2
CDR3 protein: CASTGDLYGYTF